Following are 5 T cell receptor beta chains from one sample sequenced in a study of cytomegalovirus exposure and HLA in healthy donors. The PCR used 60 Vbeta and 13 Jbeta primers. Some clones are missing from TCRdb's copy, which holds only in-frame ones; the method was immunoSEQ multiplex PCR. This table holds roughly 150,000 clones, around 84% found once. The sequenced sample was PBMCs. These receptors all stem from a man aged 30 to 45 in good health and CMV-seropositive.

This clone appeared a single time. Here the CDR3 DNA reads TGTGCCAGCACGGATACGGGGAAACTCTATGGCTACACCTTC. The encoded protein is CASTDTGKLYGYTF. V is TRBV2 and J is TRBJ1-2; no clear D. CDR1 is SNHLY, CDR2 FYNNEI, per germline. Between the trimmed V and J ends, which lost 7 bases and 4 bases, there was a span of 16 bases. CDR3 length equals 14 residues.

This chain links TRBV7-3 with TRBJ2-6; 12 nucleotides align to TRBD1. The V segment lost 6 bases and the J segment 1 base; nucleotides outside the gene matches: 7. The CDR3 loop spans 18 amino acids. Looked up from germline, CDR1 is SGHTA and CDR2 is FQGTGA. The CDR3, as DNA: TGTGCCAGCAGAGCGGGACAGGGGGCAGCGTCTGGGGCCAACGTCCTGACTTTC. It translates to CASRAGQGAASGANVLTF.

This chain links TRBV5-4 with TRBJ2-7; D remains ambiguous. V was cut by 4 bases and J by 6 bases, with 14 bases left in between. Germline loops: CDR1 SGHNT, CDR2 YYREEE (reference sequence). The CDR3 extends over 13 amino acids. The CDR3, as DNA: TGTGCCAGCAGCCTGGTCCTAGTGGGCGAGCAGTACTTC. It codes for CASSLVLVGEQYF.

Details on this clone: Mismatch with germline at one junction end may stem from a read error. The chain links TRBV7-9 to TRBJ1-1; possibly TRBD1 for D (5 bases). The CDR3 sequence is 16 residues long. Germline values: CDR1 SEHNR, CDR2 FQNEAQ (reference sequence). The CDR3 DNA follows: TGTTCCAGCAGCACCCCCTTCCCCGACAGTAACACTGAAGCTTTCTTT. This translates into CSSSTPFPDSNTEAFF. Combining the CDR3 with reference TRBV7-9 and TRBJ1-1 gives the whole variable domain DTGVSQNPRHKITKRGQNVTFRCDPISEHNRLYWYRQTLGQGPEFLTYFQNEAQLEKSRLLSDRFSAERPKGSFSTLEIQRTEQGDSAMYLCSSSTPFPDSNTEAFFGQGTRLTVV.

The V call is TRBV5-4, the J call TRBJ1-6; D perhaps matches TRBD1 (6 bases). V dropped 4 bases and J dropped 6 bases, with 14 bases sitting between them. Germline loops: CDR1 SGHNT, CDR2 YYREEE (reference sequence). The CDR3 length is 15 residues. In DNA form, the CDR3 reads TGTGCCAGCAGCCGTCCGGACAGTAGTAATTCACCCCTCCACTTT. Translating it yields CASSRPDSSNSPLHF.